Following are 13 T cell receptor beta chains from one sample sequenced in a study of blood T cell repertoires in COVID-19. Method: immunoSEQ multiplex PCR; TCRdb's copy keeps in-frame clones and lacks some. The sample holds approximately 260,000 clones, about 80% seen once. The source material was PBMCs or T cells enriched from blood (not recorded which). These receptors all stem from a man aged 25 to 40 with acute COVID-19.

The chain joins TRBV14 to TRBJ1-2; TRBD1 matches 9 bases. J was trimmed by 3 bases and V by 1 base; bases with no gene match: 0. This CDR3 is built from 14 residues. Germline CDR1 reads SGHDN; CDR2 reads FVKESK. CDR3 nucleotides: TGTGCCAGCAGCCAAGGGACAGGGGACTATGGCTACACCTTC. This encodes CASSQGTGDYGYTF.

The chain carries TRBV7-9 and TRBJ1-2; D remains unclear. The CDR3 extends over 15 amino acids. The V gene's germline CDR1 is SEHNR and CDR2 FQNEAQ (reference sequence). The V gene lost 1 base and the J gene lost 7 bases, with 16 bases spanning the gap. This chain's CDR3 is CASSLEPVSRGGYTF. DNA for the CDR3: TGTGCCAGCAGCTTAGAACCGGTTTCGCGTGGTGGCTACACCTTC.

The CDR3 DNA is TGTGCCAGCAGCTTTAGCGGGGGTTTAGAGACCCAGTACTTC. The encoded protein is CASSFSGGLETQYF. The chain employs TRBV7-7 and TRBJ2-5, with 9 nucleotides matching TRBD2. The V and J ends lost 3 bases and 4 bases, in that order; junction bases with no gene match: 3. Looked up from germline, CDR1 is SSHAT and CDR2 is FNYEAQ (reference sequence). CDR3 length: 14 residues.

The V call is TRBV18, the J call TRBJ1-2; D is undetermined. Germline V lookup: CDR1 KGHSH, CDR2 LQKENI. The V gene lost 2 bases and the J gene lost 7 bases, with 14 bases spanning the gap. The CDR3 runs 14 residues. CDR3 DNA: TGTGCCAGCTCACCAGGCAGCGGGAGGTCTGGCTACACCTTC. This codes for CASSPGSGRSGYTF.

The chain uses TRBV15 and TRBJ1-4; the match to TRBD1 covers 9 bases. The CDR3 covers 14 residues. CDR1 is LNHNV and CDR2 is YYDKDF in the germline V gene (reference sequence). Unmatched junction bases numbered 6, after V lost 6 bases and J lost 7 bases. The CDR3 region is CATRTGTGSEKLFF. The CDR3 DNA sequence: TGTGCCACCAGGACCGGGACAGGGAGTGAAAAACTGTTTTTT.

Turning to this clone: An end of the junction does not agree with germline; a read error may underlie this. J is TRBJ1-1 and V is TRBV28, with 9 bases matching TRBD1. The CDR3 totals 13 residues. Germline lookup yields CDR1 MDHEN and CDR2 SYDVKM. CDR3 in DNA: TGTGCCAGCACTACCTCTAGGACAGGGGAAGGGATCTTT. Its protein is CASTTSRTGEGIF.

The chain combines TRBV6-1 with TRBJ2-4; 10 bases agree with TRBD1. Germline CDR1 and CDR2: MNHNS and SASEGT. V lost 3 bases to trimming and J lost 6 bases; unmatched junction nucleotides: 8. The CDR3 consists of 16 residues. Here the CDR3 reads CASSDGGWTGGNIQYF. CDR3 coding DNA: TGTGCCAGCAGTGACGGCGGATGGACAGGGGGAAACATTCAGTACTTC.

The chain recombines TRBV20-1 with TRBJ1-6; D is unresolved. CDR1 DFQATT and CDR2 SNEGSKA come from the germline V gene (reference sequence). V was cut by 3 bases and J by 9 bases, with 21 bases left in between. The CDR3 totals 16 residues. The CDR3 loop reads CSASTRTQVGGSPLHF. CDR3 in DNA: TGCAGTGCTAGTACGCGGACTCAAGTAGGTGGTTCACCCCTCCACTTT.

The rearrangement links TRBV5-5 to TRBJ1-3; the D is unclear. Trimming removed 4 bases at V and 0 bases at J, with 11 bases between. Germline values: CDR1 SGHKS, CDR2 YYEKEE (reference sequence). The CDR3 loop spans 15 amino acids. In nucleotides, the CDR3 is TGTGCCAGCAGCGTAGACTCGCACTCTGGAAACACCATATATTTT. Its protein product is CASSVDSHSGNTIYF.

This chain connects TRBV5-8 to TRBJ2-3; TRBD2 matches at 12 bases. Germline V CDR1 and CDR2: SGHTS, YDEGEE. The CDR3 contains 16 residues. Trimming took 0 bases from V and 2 from J; bases not matched to a gene: 1. The CDR3 loop reads CASSLGLAGVTDTQYF. CDR3 coding DNA: TGTGCCAGCAGCTTGGGACTAGCGGGGGTCACAGATACGCAGTATTTT.

The genes are TRBV7-6 and TRBJ1-1; D is undetermined. The germline CDR1 and CDR2 sequences are SGHVS and FNYEAQ. The CDR3 totals 14 residues. V was clipped by 5 bases and J by 4 bases, with 14 bases between them. CDR3 sequence (DNA): TGTGCCAGCAGCCCCCTCGGAGGAGGCACTGAAGCTTTCTTT. Protein: CASSPLGGGTEAFF.

The CDR3: CASSPRGASGNTIYF. DNA for the CDR3: TGTGCCAGCAGTCCCCGGGGGGCATCTGGAAACACCATATATTTT. V usage is TRBV7-8 and J usage is TRBJ1-3; possible D gene TRBD1, 6 bases. V lost 6 bases and J lost 1, with 13 bases in between. Germline loops: CDR1 SGHVS, CDR2 FQNEAQ. The CDR3 runs 15 residues. The full variable domain, completed using reference TRBV7-8 and TRBJ1-3, is GAGVSQSPRYKVAKRGQDVALRCDPISGHVSLFWYQQALGQGPEFLTYFQNEAQLDKSGLPSDRFFAERPEGSVSTLKIQRTQQEDSAVYLCASSPRGASGNTIYFGEGSWLTVV.

The chain has TRBV27 and TRBJ1-2, with D perhaps TRBD1 (6 bases). Trimming took 4 bases from V and 4 from J, leaving 13 bases between them. Per the germline V gene, CDR1 is MNHEY and CDR2 is SMNVEV (reference sequence). There are 14 residues in the CDR3. The CDR3 region has the DNA TGTGCCAGCAGTTCGCGAACAGGGCTCTATGGCTACACCTTC. Amino acid sequence: CASSSRTGLYGYTF.